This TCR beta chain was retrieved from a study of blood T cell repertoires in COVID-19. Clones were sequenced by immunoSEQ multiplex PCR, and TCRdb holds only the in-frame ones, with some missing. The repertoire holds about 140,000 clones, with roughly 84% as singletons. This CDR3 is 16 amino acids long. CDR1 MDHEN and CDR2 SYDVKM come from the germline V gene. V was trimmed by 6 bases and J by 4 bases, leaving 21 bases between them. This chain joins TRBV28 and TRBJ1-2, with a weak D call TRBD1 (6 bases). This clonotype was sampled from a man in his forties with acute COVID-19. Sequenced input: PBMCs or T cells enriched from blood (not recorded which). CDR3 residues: CASSHQQGTSGYGYTF. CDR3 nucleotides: TGTGCCAGCAGCCACCAACAGGGAACTTCCGGCTATGGCTACACCTTC.